A selection of T cell receptor beta chains follows, all from one sample in a study of T cell repertoires in cytomegalovirus infection. MiXCR, run by TCRdb on the reads, gives a single entry per CDR3 protein. The sample lists roughly 100,000 distinct CDR3 sequences, more than 15% occurring once. The sequenced sample consisted of PBMCs. These receptors came from a human donor in good health (CMV status not recorded). Some clones in this sample may be carry-over from other donors' samples. The CDR3 runs from the conserved cysteine through the conserved F or W. D genes are given only for firm matches. Size is stated for part of the rows, as once, few or many counts, or as a class when the clone is expanded.

size: few; D: NA; V: TRBV5-1; J: TRBJ2-3; DNA: TGCGCCAGCAGCTTGGGCAGGAGCACAGATACGCAGTATTTT; CDR3: CASSLGRSTDTQYF
size: few; D: NA; V: TRBV29-1; J: TRBJ2-7; DNA: TGCAGCGTTGAAGAAGGGATGGGGGGCGAGCAGTACTTC; CDR3: CSVEEGMGGEQYF
size: many; D: TRBD2; V: TRBV6-2/TRBV6-3; J: TRBJ2-1; DNA: TGTGCCAGCAGTTACGTTTTCGGGTCTAGCGGGAACAATGAGCAGTTCTTC; CDR3: CASSYVFGSSGNNEQFF
size: many; D: NA; V: TRBV7-3; J: TRBJ1-1; DNA: TGTGCCAGCAGCTTAAATGGGGGGGGGCTAGACACTGAAGCTTTCTTT; CDR3: CASSLNGGGLDTEAFF
size: NA; D: NA; V: TRBV2; J: TRBJ1-1; DNA: TGTGCCAGCATGAGGGGCTGGGGCACTGAAGCTTTCTTT; CDR3: CASMRGWGTEAFF
size: NA; D: NA; V: TRBV20-1; J: TRBJ2-5; DNA: TGCAGTGCTTTCCCGGGCAAAGAGACCCAGTACTTC; CDR3: CSAFPGKETQYF
size: NA; D: NA; V: TRBV20-1; J: TRBJ1-2; DNA: TGCAGTGCGACTAACGAAGACAACTATGGCTACACCTTC; CDR3: CSATNEDNYGYTF
size: NA; D: NA; V: TRBV24-1; J: TRBJ1-2; DNA: TGTGCCACCAGTGATCGGGACACAAACTATGGCTACACCTTC; CDR3: CATSDRDTNYGYTF
size: NA; D: NA; V: TRBV5-1; J: TRBJ2-5; DNA: TGCGCCAGCAGCTCGGAAAGCGCAGAGACCCAGTACTTC; CDR3: CASSSESAETQYF
size: NA; D: TRBD2; V: TRBV12-3/TRBV12-4; J: TRBJ2-3; DNA: TGTGCCAGCAGAACCTACAGCGGGGGGGCCAGAGATACGCAGTATTTT; CDR3: CASRTYSGGARDTQYF
size: NA; D: NA; V: TRBV29-1; J: TRBJ2-3; DNA: TGCAGCGTTGTTTTGGGGGCAGATACGCAGTATTTT; CDR3: CSVVLGADTQYF
size: few; D: NA; V: TRBV11-2; J: TRBJ2-7; DNA: TGTGCCAGCAGCTTAGCTGGCAGGTCCGGCGAGCAGTACTTC; CDR3: CASSLAGRSGEQYF